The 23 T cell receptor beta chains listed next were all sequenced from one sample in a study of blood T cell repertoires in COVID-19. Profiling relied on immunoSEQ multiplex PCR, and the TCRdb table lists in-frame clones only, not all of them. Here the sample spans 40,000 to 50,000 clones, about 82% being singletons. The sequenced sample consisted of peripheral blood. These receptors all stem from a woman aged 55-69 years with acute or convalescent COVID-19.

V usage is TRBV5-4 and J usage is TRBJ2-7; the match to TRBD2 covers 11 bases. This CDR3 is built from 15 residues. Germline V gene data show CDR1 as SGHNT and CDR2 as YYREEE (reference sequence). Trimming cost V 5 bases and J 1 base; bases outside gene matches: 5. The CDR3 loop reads CASRSTSGASYEQYF. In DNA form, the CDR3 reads TGTGCCAGCAGATCGACTAGCGGGGCTTCCTACGAGCAGTACTTC.

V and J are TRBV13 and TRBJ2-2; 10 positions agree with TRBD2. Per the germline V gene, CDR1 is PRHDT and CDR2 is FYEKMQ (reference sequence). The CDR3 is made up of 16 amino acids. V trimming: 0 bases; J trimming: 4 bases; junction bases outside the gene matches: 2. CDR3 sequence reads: CASSLGSSGSTGELFF. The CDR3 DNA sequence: TGTGCCAGCAGCTTAGGGTCTAGCGGGAGCACCGGGGAGCTGTTTTTT.

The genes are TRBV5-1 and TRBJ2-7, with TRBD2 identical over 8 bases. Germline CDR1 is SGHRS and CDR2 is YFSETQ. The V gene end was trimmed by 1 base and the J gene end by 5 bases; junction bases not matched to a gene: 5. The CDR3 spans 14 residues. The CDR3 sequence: CASSLRTSPDEQYF. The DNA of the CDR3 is TGCGCCAGCAGCTTGAGGACTAGCCCCGACGAGCAGTACTTC.

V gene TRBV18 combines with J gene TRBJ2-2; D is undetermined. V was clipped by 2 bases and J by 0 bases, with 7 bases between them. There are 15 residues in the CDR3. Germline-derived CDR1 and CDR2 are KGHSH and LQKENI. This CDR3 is CASSPITANTGELFF. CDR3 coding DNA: TGTGCCAGCTCACCAATAACAGCGAACACCGGGGAGCTGTTTTTT.

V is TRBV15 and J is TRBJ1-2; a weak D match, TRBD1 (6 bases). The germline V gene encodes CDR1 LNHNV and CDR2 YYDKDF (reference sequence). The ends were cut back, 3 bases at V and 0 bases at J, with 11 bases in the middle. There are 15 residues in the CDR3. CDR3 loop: CATSSQGRTNYGYTF. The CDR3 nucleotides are TGTGCCACCAGCAGCCAGGGGCGAACTAACTATGGCTACACCTTC. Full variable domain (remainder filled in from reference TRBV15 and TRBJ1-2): DAMVIQNPRYQVTQFGKPVTLSCSQTLNHNVMYWYQQKSSQAPKLLFHYYDKDFNNEADTPDNFQSRRPNTSFCFLDIRSPGLGDTAMYLCATSSQGRTNYGYTFGSGTRLTVV.

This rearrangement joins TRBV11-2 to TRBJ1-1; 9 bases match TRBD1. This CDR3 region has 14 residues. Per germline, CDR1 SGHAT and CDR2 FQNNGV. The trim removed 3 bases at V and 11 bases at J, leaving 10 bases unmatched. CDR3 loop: CASSFGDREGGAFF. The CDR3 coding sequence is TGTGCCAGCAGCTTCGGGGACAGGGAGGGAGGCGCTTTCTTT. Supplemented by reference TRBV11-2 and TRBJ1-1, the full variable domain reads EAGVAQSPRYKIIEKRQSVAFWCNPISGHATLYWYQQILGQGPKLLIQFQNNGVVDDSQLPKDRFSAERLKGVDSTLKIQPAKLEDSAVYLCASSFGDREGGAFFGQGTRLTVV.

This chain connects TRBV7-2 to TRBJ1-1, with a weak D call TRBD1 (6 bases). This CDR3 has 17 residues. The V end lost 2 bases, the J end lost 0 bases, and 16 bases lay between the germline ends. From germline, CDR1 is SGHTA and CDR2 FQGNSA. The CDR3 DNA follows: TGTGCCAGCAGCTTATTCAGGGTACAGGGCTTGAACACTGAAGCTTTCTTT. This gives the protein CASSLFRVQGLNTEAFF.

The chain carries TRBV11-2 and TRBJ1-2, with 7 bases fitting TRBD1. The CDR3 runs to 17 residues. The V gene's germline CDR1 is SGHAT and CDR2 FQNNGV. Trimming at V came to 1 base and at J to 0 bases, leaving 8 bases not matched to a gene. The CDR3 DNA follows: TGTGCCAGCAGCTTAGCCAGGGACAGTTCCGCTAACTATGGCTACACCTTC. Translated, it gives CASSLARDSSANYGYTF.

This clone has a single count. CDR3 sequence reads: CASSQGSGANVLTF. The CDR3 DNA is TGCGCCAGCAGCCAGGGTTCCGGGGCCAACGTCCTGACTTTC. The rearrangement joins TRBV5-1 to TRBJ2-6; possibly TRBD1 for D (5 bases). The germline CDR1 and CDR2 sequences are SGHRS and YFSETQ. The ends were cut back, 4 bases at V and 4 bases at J, with 9 bases in the middle. This CDR3 spans 14 amino acids.

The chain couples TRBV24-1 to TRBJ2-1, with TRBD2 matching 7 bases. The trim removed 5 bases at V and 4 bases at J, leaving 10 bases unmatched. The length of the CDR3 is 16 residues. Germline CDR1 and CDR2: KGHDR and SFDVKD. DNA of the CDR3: TGTGCCACCAGTGGGGGGGGAGGGCGTTCTTACAATGAGCAGTTCTTC. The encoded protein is CATSGGGGRSYNEQFF.

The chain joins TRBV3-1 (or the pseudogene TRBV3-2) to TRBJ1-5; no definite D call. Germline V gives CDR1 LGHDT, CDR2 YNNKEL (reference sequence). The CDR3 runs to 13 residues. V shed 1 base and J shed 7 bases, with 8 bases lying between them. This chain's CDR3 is CASSQGFRQPQHF. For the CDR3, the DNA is TGTGCCAGCAGCCAAGGATTCAGACAGCCCCAGCATTTT.

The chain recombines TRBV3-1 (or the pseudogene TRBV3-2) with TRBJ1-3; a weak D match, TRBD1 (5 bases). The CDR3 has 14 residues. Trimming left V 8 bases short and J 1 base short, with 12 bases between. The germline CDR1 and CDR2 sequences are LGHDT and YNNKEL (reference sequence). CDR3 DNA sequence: TGTGCCAGCCGGGGGGGACCATCTGGAAACACCATATATTTT. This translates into CASRGGPSGNTIYF.

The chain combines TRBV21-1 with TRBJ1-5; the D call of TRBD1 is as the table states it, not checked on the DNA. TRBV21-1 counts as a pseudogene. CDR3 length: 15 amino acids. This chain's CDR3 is CASSKIDRFGQPQHF. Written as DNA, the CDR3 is TGTGCCAGCAGCAAAATCGACAGGTTCGGACAGCCCCAGCATTTT.

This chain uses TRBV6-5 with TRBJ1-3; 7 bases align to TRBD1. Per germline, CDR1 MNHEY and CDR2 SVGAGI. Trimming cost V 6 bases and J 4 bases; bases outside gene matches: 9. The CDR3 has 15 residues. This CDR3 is CASSVVRGSGNTIYF. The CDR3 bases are TGTGCCAGCAGCGTCGTCAGGGGGTCCGGAAACACCATATATTTT.

CDR3 loop: CASRRLGADTQYF. The CDR3 DNA follows: TGTGCCAGCAGGCGTCTAGGGGCAGATACGCAGTATTTT. The chain has TRBV6-5 and TRBJ2-3; D may be TRBD1 (5 bases). Between the trimmed V and J ends, which lost 6 bases and 4 bases, there was a span of 11 bases. CDR1 MNHEY and CDR2 SVGAGI come from the germline V gene. The CDR3 runs to 13 residues.

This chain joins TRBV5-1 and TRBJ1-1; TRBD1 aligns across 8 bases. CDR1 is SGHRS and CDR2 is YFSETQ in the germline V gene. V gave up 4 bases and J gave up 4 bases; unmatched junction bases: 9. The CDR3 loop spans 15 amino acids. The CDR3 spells CASSDFQGAGTEAFF. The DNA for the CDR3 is TGCGCCAGCAGCGACTTCCAGGGGGCGGGCACTGAAGCTTTCTTT.

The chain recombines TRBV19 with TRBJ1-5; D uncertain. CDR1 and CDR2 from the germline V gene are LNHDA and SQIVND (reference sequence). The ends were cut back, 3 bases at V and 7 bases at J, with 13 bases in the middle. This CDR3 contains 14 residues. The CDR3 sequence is CASSIGRGEQPQHF. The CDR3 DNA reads TGTGCCAGTAGTATTGGTCGCGGGGAACAGCCCCAGCATTTT.

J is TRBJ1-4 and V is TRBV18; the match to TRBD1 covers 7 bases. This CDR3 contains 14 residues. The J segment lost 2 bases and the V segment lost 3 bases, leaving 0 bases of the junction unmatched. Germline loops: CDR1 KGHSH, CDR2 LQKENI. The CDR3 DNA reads TGTGCCAGCTCACCGGGACAGACTAATGAAAAACTGTTTTTT. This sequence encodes CASSPGQTNEKLFF.

CDR3 amino acids: CASSFLAGNGYTF. The CDR3 region has the DNA TGTGCCAGCAGCTTCCTGGCAGGGAATGGCTACACCTTC. The chain is built from TRBV7-2 and TRBJ1-2, with D tentatively TRBD1 (5 bases). Germline V gene lookup returns CDR1 SGHTA and CDR2 FQGNSA. V shed 3 bases and J shed 6 bases, with 11 bases lying between them. The CDR3 is made up of 13 amino acids.

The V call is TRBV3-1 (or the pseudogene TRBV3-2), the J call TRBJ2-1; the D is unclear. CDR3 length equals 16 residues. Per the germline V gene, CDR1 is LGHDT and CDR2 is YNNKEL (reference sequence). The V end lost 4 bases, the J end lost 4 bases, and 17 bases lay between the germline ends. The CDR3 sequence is CASSRQRYSPYNEQFF. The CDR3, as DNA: TGTGCCAGCAGCCGACAAAGGTACTCCCCTTACAATGAGCAGTTCTTC.

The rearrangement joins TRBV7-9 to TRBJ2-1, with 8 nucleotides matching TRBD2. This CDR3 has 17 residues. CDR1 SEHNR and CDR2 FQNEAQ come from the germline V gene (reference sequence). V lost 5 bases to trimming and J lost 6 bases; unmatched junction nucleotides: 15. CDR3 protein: CASSPRTSLLGANEQFF. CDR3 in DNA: TGTGCCAGCAGCCCCCGGACTAGCCTCCTCGGGGCCAATGAGCAGTTCTTC.

The CDR3 nucleotides read TGCGCCAGCAGCCTGACAGGGCCACCCCAAGAGACCCAGTACTTC. This gives the protein CASSLTGPPQETQYF. The chain employs TRBV4-1 and TRBJ2-5; 7 bases align to TRBD1. This CDR3 has 15 residues. V lost 4 bases, J lost 1 base, and 6 bases stayed unmatched. The germline V gene encodes CDR1 MGHRA and CDR2 YSYEKL.

In nucleotides, the CDR3 is TGTGCCAGCAGCTTAGGCCAGAGGACTGAAGCTTTCTTT. Translated, it gives CASSLGQRTEAFF. The chain links TRBV11-2 to TRBJ1-1; D not resolved. Per germline, CDR1 SGHAT and CDR2 FQNNGV. The CDR3 has 13 residues. V gave up 1 base and J gave up 5 bases, with 8 bases separating them.